Listed below are T cell receptor beta chains from one sample, sequenced in a study of blood T cell repertoires in COVID-19. The data were produced by immunoSEQ multiplex PCR, yet TCRdb's version contains in-frame clones alone and is incomplete. The sample has 250,000 to 350,000 clones, about 85% seen once; the top ten hold 0.75% to 0.95%. Material for sequencing was peripheral blood. These receptors originate from a human donor with COVID-19, enrolled during active disease. The donor label of this sample is uncertain. The CDR3 runs from the conserved cysteine through the conserved F or W. A D gene is named only where the DNA matches it firmly. Size is omitted from some rows. Given values are once, few, many or a class for expanded clones.

CDR3nt: TGTGCCAGTAAACCCATTCCCGGGACAGGGGCTAGGAATGAGCAGTTCTTC; CDR3aa: CASKPIPGTGARNEQFF; v_gene: TRBV19; abundance: NA; d_gene: TRBD1; j_gene: TRBJ2-1
CDR3nt: TGTGCCAGCAGTTTATCGCCACCCGGGACTACGAACACCGGGGAGCTGTTTTTT; CDR3aa: CASSLSPPGTTNTGELFF; v_gene: TRBV27; abundance: NA; d_gene: TRBD2; j_gene: TRBJ2-2
CDR3nt: TGTGCCAGCAGGACAGGCACAGATACGCAGTATTTT; CDR3aa: CASRTGTDTQYF; v_gene: TRBV6-5; abundance: NA; d_gene: NA; j_gene: TRBJ2-3
CDR3nt: TGTGCTAGCAGCTTATCTGGGCGAGCCAAAATCACTCAGGATTTT; CDR3aa: CASSLSGRAKITQDF; v_gene: TRBV7-7; abundance: NA; d_gene: NA; j_gene: TRBJ1-5
CDR3nt: TGTGCCAGCAGCTGGGGGGGGACAGGGGTTACCTACGAGCAGTACTTC; CDR3aa: CASSWGGTGVTYEQYF; v_gene: TRBV7-8; abundance: NA; d_gene: TRBD1; j_gene: TRBJ2-7
CDR3nt: TGTGCCAGCAGCGTAATCCAGGGGAACACCGGGGAGCTGTTTTTT; CDR3aa: CASSVIQGNTGELFF; v_gene: TRBV9; abundance: NA; d_gene: NA; j_gene: TRBJ2-2
CDR3nt: TGTGCCAGTAGTATAGGACATAATGAGCAGTTCTTC; CDR3aa: CASSIGHNEQFF; v_gene: TRBV19; abundance: NA; d_gene: NA; j_gene: TRBJ2-1
CDR3nt: TGTGCCAGCAGCGTAATAGGGACACGCACCTACAATGAGCAGTTCTTC; CDR3aa: CASSVIGTRTYNEQFF; v_gene: TRBV9; abundance: NA; d_gene: NA; j_gene: TRBJ2-1
CDR3nt: TGTGCCAGCAGCTTAGCGCGGGGTAGCGGGATGGTCCCCCAAGAGACCCAGTACTTC; CDR3aa: CASSLARGSGMVPQETQYF; v_gene: TRBV7-9; abundance: NA; d_gene: TRBD2; j_gene: TRBJ2-5
CDR3nt: TGCAGCGTTGAATGGGACAGGGGAGACTATGGCTACACCTTC; CDR3aa: CSVEWDRGDYGYTF; v_gene: TRBV29-1; abundance: NA; d_gene: TRBD1; j_gene: TRBJ1-2
CDR3nt: TGTGCCAGCAGGGGGAGGGGCGCCGGGGAGCTGTTTTTT; CDR3aa: CASRGRGAGELFF; v_gene: TRBV9; abundance: NA; d_gene: TRBD2; j_gene: TRBJ2-2
CDR3nt: TGTGCCAGCACTTGGAACGGGGGTAGCAATCAGCCCCAGCATTTT; CDR3aa: CASTWNGGSNQPQHF; v_gene: TRBV7-2; abundance: NA; d_gene: NA; j_gene: TRBJ1-5
CDR3nt: TGTGCCAGCAGACTACCGGGACTAGCGGGACTGGGCGAGCAGTACTTC; CDR3aa: CASRLPGLAGLGEQYF; v_gene: TRBV28; abundance: NA; d_gene: TRBD2; j_gene: TRBJ2-7
CDR3nt: TGTGCCAGCACTCGAGGAATAGCGGGAGAGAACTCCTACAATGAGCAGTTCTTC; CDR3aa: CASTRGIAGENSYNEQFF; v_gene: TRBV9; abundance: NA; d_gene: TRBD2; j_gene: TRBJ2-1
CDR3nt: TGTGCCAGCAGTACGCAGGTGAACACTGAAGCTTTCTTT; CDR3aa: CASSTQVNTEAFF; v_gene: TRBV12-3/TRBV12-4; abundance: once; d_gene: NA; j_gene: TRBJ1-1
CDR3nt: TGTGCCAGCAGTTTAACGGGGAACTTCTATGGCTACACCTTC; CDR3aa: CASSLTGNFYGYTF; v_gene: TRBV28; abundance: NA; d_gene: NA; j_gene: TRBJ1-2
CDR3nt: TGCGCCAGCAGTACTACTCTGGAGAACACCGGGGAGCTGTTTTTT; CDR3aa: CASSTTLENTGELFF; v_gene: TRBV5-1; abundance: NA; d_gene: NA; j_gene: TRBJ2-2
CDR3nt: TGCGCCAGCAGCGTCATACTAGGGGATACGCAGTATTTT; CDR3aa: CASSVILGDTQYF; v_gene: TRBV5-1; abundance: NA; d_gene: NA; j_gene: TRBJ2-3
CDR3nt: TGTGCCAGCAGTCTTACAGGGATCTGGAACACTGAAGCTTTCTTT; CDR3aa: CASSLTGIWNTEAFF; v_gene: TRBV27; abundance: NA; d_gene: NA; j_gene: TRBJ1-1
CDR3nt: TGTGCCACCTGGGACAGCTCCTACGAGCAGTACTTC; CDR3aa: CATWDSSYEQYF; v_gene: TRBV6-5; abundance: NA; d_gene: TRBD1; j_gene: TRBJ2-7
CDR3nt: TGCGCCAGCAGCTTGGTTACGGACTATGGCTACACCTTC; CDR3aa: CASSLVTDYGYTF; v_gene: TRBV5-1; abundance: NA; d_gene: NA; j_gene: TRBJ1-2
CDR3nt: TGTGCCTGGTCCCCGTGGGACAGCCTACTCAACACTGAAGCTTTCTTT; CDR3aa: CAWSPWDSLLNTEAFF; v_gene: TRBV30; abundance: few; d_gene: TRBD1; j_gene: TRBJ1-1
CDR3nt: TGTACTAGCAGCTTAGACAGGGGTGGCGGGGAGCTGTTTTTT; CDR3aa: CTSSLDRGGGELFF; v_gene: TRBV7-7; abundance: NA; d_gene: TRBD1; j_gene: TRBJ2-2
CDR3nt: TGTGCCAGCAGAACGGGACTAGCGGGAGGTGAGACAGATACGCAGTATTTT; CDR3aa: CASRTGLAGGETDTQYF; v_gene: TRBV2; abundance: NA; d_gene: TRBD2; j_gene: TRBJ2-3
CDR3nt: TGTGCCAGCAGCCTATTACTAGCGGGAGGGGAAGAGACCCAGTACTTC; CDR3aa: CASSLLLAGGEETQYF; v_gene: TRBV3-1/TRBV3-2; abundance: NA; d_gene: TRBD2; j_gene: TRBJ2-5
CDR3nt: TGTGCCAGTAGACGCGGGACCCTCAGCGCCTACGAGCAGTACTTC; CDR3aa: CASRRGTLSAYEQYF; v_gene: TRBV19; abundance: NA; d_gene: NA; j_gene: TRBJ2-7
CDR3nt: TGTGCCAGCAGTCGTGGGACTAGCGGGAGGGAGACGTACGAGCAGTACTTC; CDR3aa: CASSRGTSGRETYEQYF; v_gene: TRBV6-2/TRBV6-3; abundance: few; d_gene: TRBD2; j_gene: TRBJ2-7